The clone carrying this TCR beta chain was observed once. This sample was taken from a study of blood T cell repertoires in COVID-19. Study-level information: Cohort 3 donors were reported recovered after two negative PCRs, clearance, or symptom resolution. Acute and convalescent COVID-19 samples came from the United States, Italy and Spain. Sample material is recorded as cDNA or gDNA derived from T cells, B-cell-depleted T cells, or PBMCs.

Cohort assignment relied on participant-reported clinical history. The CDR3 spans 14 residues. The V segment lost 3 bases and the J segment 1 base; nucleotides outside the gene matches: 2. The germline gives CDR1 SNHLY, CDR2 FYNNEI. Profiling relied on immunoSEQ multiplex PCR, and the TCRdb table lists in-frame clones only, not all of them. The sample has some 160,000 clones, 70% to 85% seen once. This receptor was obtained from a woman aged 65 to 85 in a cohort exposed to, infected with or recovered from COVID-19 (not recorded which). The rearrangement joins TRBV2 to TRBJ1-1; TRBD1 matches at 7 bases. The sample was PBMCs or T cells enriched from blood (not recorded which). In DNA form, the CDR3 reads TGTGCCAGCAGTGAGGGACAGAAGAACACTGAAGCTTTCTTT. Protein: CASSEGQKNTEAFF.